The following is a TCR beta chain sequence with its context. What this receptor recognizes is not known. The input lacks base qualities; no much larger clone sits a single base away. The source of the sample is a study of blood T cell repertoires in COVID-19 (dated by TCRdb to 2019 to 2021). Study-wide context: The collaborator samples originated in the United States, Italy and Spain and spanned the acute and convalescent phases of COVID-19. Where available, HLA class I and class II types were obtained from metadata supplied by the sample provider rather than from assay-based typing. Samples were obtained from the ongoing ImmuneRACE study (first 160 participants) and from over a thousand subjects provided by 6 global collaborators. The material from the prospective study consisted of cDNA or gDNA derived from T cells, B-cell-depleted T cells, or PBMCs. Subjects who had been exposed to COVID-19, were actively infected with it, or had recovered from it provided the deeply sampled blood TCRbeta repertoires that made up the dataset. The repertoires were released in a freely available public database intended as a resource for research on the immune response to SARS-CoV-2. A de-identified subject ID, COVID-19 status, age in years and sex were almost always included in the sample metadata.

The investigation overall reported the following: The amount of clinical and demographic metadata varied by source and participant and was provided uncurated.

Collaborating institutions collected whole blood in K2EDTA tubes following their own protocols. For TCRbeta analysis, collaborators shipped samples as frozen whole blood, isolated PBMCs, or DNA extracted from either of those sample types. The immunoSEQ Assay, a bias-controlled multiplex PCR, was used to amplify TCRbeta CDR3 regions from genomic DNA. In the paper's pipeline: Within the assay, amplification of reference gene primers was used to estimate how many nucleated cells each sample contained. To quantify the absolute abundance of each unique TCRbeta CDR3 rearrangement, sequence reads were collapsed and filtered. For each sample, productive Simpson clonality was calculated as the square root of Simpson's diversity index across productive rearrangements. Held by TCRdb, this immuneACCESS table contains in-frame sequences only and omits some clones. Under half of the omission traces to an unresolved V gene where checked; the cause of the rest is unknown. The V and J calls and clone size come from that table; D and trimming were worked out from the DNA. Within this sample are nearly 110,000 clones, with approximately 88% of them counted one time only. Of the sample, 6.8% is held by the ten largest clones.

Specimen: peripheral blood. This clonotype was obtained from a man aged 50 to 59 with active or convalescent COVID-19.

The sequenced DNA: TGTGCCAGCAGCTTGGGGTTACGGGACAGGGCAGCAGATACGCAGTATTTT. Its translation is CASSLGLRDRAADTQYF. This chain joins TRBV5-4 to TRBJ2-3, with 9 bases matching TRBD1. V and J are trimmed by 0 bases and 4 bases, and the gene matches miss 9 bases of the junction. Via the germline V gene (reference sequence), CDR1 is SGHNT and CDR2 YYREEE. From its cysteine to its phenylalanine, the CDR3 spans 17 amino acids. Just the 51-base CDR3 DNA is kept, in frame starting at base 1.